This passage covers 21 T cell receptor beta chains from one sample sequenced in a study of T cell repertoires in cytomegalovirus infection. One entry per CDR3 protein, called by TCRdb with MiXCR from the reads. This sample has some 680,000 distinct CDR3 sequences; roughly 36% occur once, and the top ten carry roughly 2.9%. Sequencing used PBMCs. The receptors were sampled from a human donor in good health (CMV status not recorded). Some clones in this sample may be carry-over from other donors' samples.

The chain has TRBV7-4 and TRBJ2-7, with a possible D match to TRBD1 (5 bases). The CDR3 has 14 residues. Germline CDR1 SGHVT, CDR2 SQSDAQ. The V gene lost 1 base and the J gene lost 5 bases, with 12 bases spanning the gap. The DNA for the CDR3 is TGTGCCAGCAGCTTAGACCAGGGAATCAACGAGCAGTACTTC. It encodes CASSLDQGINEQYF.

This clonotype was seen only once. The chain has TRBV11-3 and TRBJ2-2, with 11 bases identical to TRBD2. The CDR3 contains 18 residues. V dropped 0 bases and J dropped 4; count of bases not matched to a gene: 7. Germline CDR1 and CDR2: SGHNT and YENEEA. CDR3 region: CASSLETSGSLGTGELFF. CDR3 nucleotide sequence: TGTGCCAGCAGCTTAGAAACTAGCGGGAGCCTGGGCACCGGGGAGCTGTTTTTT.

To note about this clonotype: One junction end does not reproduce the germline sequence, and a read error may be involved. This chain uses TRBV7-2 with TRBJ2-2; TRBD2 matches at 10 bases. This CDR3 contains 17 residues. CDR1 is SGHTA and CDR2 is FQGNSA in the germline V gene. CDR3 DNA: TGTGCCAGCCGCCCTGCAAGCGGGAGGGCCAGGACCGGTGAGCTGTTTTTT. Translation gives CASRPASGRARTGELFF. The complete variable domain, with remaining parts taken from reference TRBV7-2 and TRBJ2-2, reads GAGVSQSPSNKVTEKGKDVELRCDPISGHTALYWYRQSLGQGLEFLIYFQGNSAPDKSGLPSDRFSAERTGGSVSTLTIQRTQQEDSAVYLCASRPASGRARTGELFFGEGSRLTVL.

The chain uses TRBV28 and TRBJ1-5; D possibly corresponds to TRBD1 (6 bases). V was trimmed by 5 bases and J by 4 bases, leaving 18 bases between them. The germline V gene has CDR1 MDHEN and CDR2 SYDVKM. There are 16 residues in the CDR3. The chain's CDR3 is CASSIPAGTPNQPQHF. CDR3 in DNA: TGTGCCAGCAGTATTCCCGCCGGGACACCTAATCAGCCCCAGCATTTT.

This clonotype was observed a handful of times. V gene TRBV9 combines with J gene TRBJ1-2; D is perhaps TRBD1 (5 bases). The germline V and J ends were trimmed by 4 bases and 8 bases, with 12 bases remaining between them. The CDR3 length is 12 residues. Per germline, CDR1 SGDLS and CDR2 YYNGEE. CDR3 DNA: TGTGCCAGCAGCTCGGGGGGGAAAGGCTACACCTTC. Translation gives CASSSGGKGYTF.

This clonotype was found a few times. This chain uses TRBV6-5 with TRBJ1-4; D remains ambiguous. Trimming removed 2 bases at V and 8 bases at J, with 18 bases between. The CDR3 is made up of 16 amino acids. The germline V gene has CDR1 MNHEY and CDR2 SVGAGI. CDR3 in amino acids: CASSYPQQEMGEKLFF. In DNA form, the CDR3 reads TGTGCCAGCAGTTACCCCCAGCAGGAGATGGGGGAAAAACTGTTTTTT.

A few counts support this clonotype. V and J are TRBV7-9 and TRBJ2-3, with D hard to call. Per germline, CDR1 SEHNR and CDR2 FQNEAQ (reference sequence). With 4 bases removed from V and 4 bases from J, the gap between germline ends came to 12 bases. This CDR3 region has 14 residues. CDR3 nucleotide sequence: TGTGCCAGCAGCTCCATCCGAGGCTCAGATACGCAGTATTTT. Its translation is CASSSIRGSDTQYF.

The V gene is TRBV7-2, the J gene TRBJ2-3; D is perhaps TRBD1 (5 bases). The CDR3 has 15 residues. Germline V gene data show CDR1 as SGHTA and CDR2 as FQGNSA. Trimming removed 3 bases at V and 4 bases at J, with 14 bases between. As DNA, the CDR3 is TGTGCCAGCAGCTTGCTCGACAGACCGCCAGATACGCAGTATTTT. This translates into CASSLLDRPPDTQYF. The whole variable domain, remainder taken from reference TRBV7-2 and TRBJ2-3, is GAGVSQSPSNKVTEKGKDVELRCDPISGHTALYWYRQSLGQGLEFLIYFQGNSAPDKSGLPSDRFSAERTGGSVSTLTIQRTQQEDSAVYLCASSLLDRPPDTQYFGPGTRLTVL.

This chain joins TRBV4-2 and TRBJ1-6; TRBD1 matches 9 bases. This CDR3 contains 14 residues. Looked up from germline, CDR1 is LGHNA and CDR2 is YNFKEQ. With 7 bases clipped from V and 7 bases from J, the junction kept 5 bases outside the gene matches. This CDR3 is CASKLDRGNSPLHF. The DNA of the CDR3 is TGTGCCAGCAAGCTAGACAGGGGGAATTCACCCCTCCACTTT.

The CDR3 sequence: CASSDRGRTLYEQYF. The CDR3, as DNA: TGTGCCAGCAGCGACCGGGGACGGACACTCTACGAGCAGTACTTC. The rearrangement joins TRBV5-4 to TRBJ2-7; D tentatively fits TRBD1 or TRBD2 (5 bases each). V was clipped by 4 bases and J by 3 bases, with 17 bases between them. The CDR3 is made up of 15 amino acids. CDR1 and CDR2 from the germline V gene are SGHNT and YYREEE (reference sequence).

About this clonotype: The CDR3 end shows no conserved phenylalanine or tryptophan, and so a read error is likely. The rearrangement links TRBV12-3 or TRBV12-4 to TRBJ2-7; 13 nucleotides agree with TRBD2. The CDR3 covers 15 residues. The J segment lost 2 bases and the V segment lost 6 bases, leaving 4 bases of the junction unmatched. CDR3 protein: CASSLGLAGAYEQYL. DNA of the CDR3: TGTGCCAGCAGCCTTGGACTAGCGGGAGCCTACGAGCAGTACTTA.

This clonotype turned up a few times. The chain has TRBV6-2 or TRBV6-3 and TRBJ1-1; D uncertain. The ends were cut back, 8 bases at V and 7 bases at J, with 11 bases in the middle. The CDR3 covers 11 residues. From germline, CDR1 is MNHEY and CDR2 SVGEGT. Written as DNA, the CDR3 is TGTGCCAGCCGATGGACCAGTGAAGCTTTCTTT. Translated, it gives CASRWTSEAFF.

This clonotype was observed a handful of times. In DNA form, the CDR3 reads TGTGCCAGCAGCTCAAAGGGCTCTGGAAACACCATATATTTT. Amino acid sequence: CASSSKGSGNTIYF. The chain has TRBV7-2 and TRBJ1-3, with unresolved D. Germline V lookup: CDR1 SGHTA, CDR2 FQGNSA. With 4 bases removed from V and 0 bases from J, the gap between germline ends came to 7 bases. The CDR3 has 14 residues.

This clonotype has only a few counts. The chain couples TRBV7-8 to TRBJ2-1; perhaps TRBD1 as D (5 bases). The CDR3 contains 11 residues. Deletions cut 8 bases from V and 6 bases from J, with 8 bases between. Germline V gives CDR1 SGHVS, CDR2 FQNEAQ. CDR3 sequence (DNA): TGTGCCAGCGTAGGGGCCAATGAGCAGTTCTTC. This translates into CASVGANEQFF.

The chain has TRBV5-1 and TRBJ2-3; the D is unclear. CDR1 and CDR2 from the germline V gene are SGHRS and YFSETQ. The CDR3 loop spans 15 amino acids. The V gene lost 4 bases and the J gene lost 0 bases, with 12 bases spanning the gap. This CDR3 reads CASSQKSSSTDTQYF. The CDR3, as DNA: TGCGCCAGCAGCCAGAAGAGTTCTAGCACAGATACGCAGTATTTT.

This clonotype was counted a few times. The chain links TRBV7-9 to TRBJ2-1; a possible D gene is TRBD2 (5 bases). From germline, CDR1 is SEHNR and CDR2 FQNEAQ (reference sequence). The V end was cut by 3 bases, the J end by 9 bases, with 24 bases between. This CDR3 region has 17 residues. The CDR3 DNA reads TGTGCCAGCAGCTTCGCGTCCGCTAGCCCAAGCGGTGTTGAGCAGTTCTTC. This translates into CASSFASASPSGVEQFF.

The V gene is TRBV28, the J gene TRBJ1-1; 8 bases align to TRBD1. V was pared by 2 bases and J by 5 bases, with 7 bases of the junction left unmatched. Germline CDR1 MDHEN, CDR2 SYDVKM. The CDR3 covers 15 residues. CDR3 sequence: CASSLSTGGRTEAFF. The CDR3 DNA sequence: TGTGCCAGCAGTTTAAGTACAGGGGGAAGAACTGAAGCTTTCTTT.

A few counts support this clonotype. J is TRBJ2-1 and V is TRBV6-1; maybe TRBD1 (6 bases). Germline V gene lookup returns CDR1 MNHNS and CDR2 SASEGT. Trimming shortened V by 2 bases and J by 4 bases, and 18 bases separated the two germline ends. The CDR3 length is 17 residues. CDR3 loop: CASSEFAWTELYNEQFF. The DNA of the CDR3 is TGTGCCAGCAGTGAATTTGCATGGACAGAATTATACAATGAGCAGTTCTTC.

Worth noting for this clonotype: A much larger clone lies one base from this, so it may be a read error. This chain uses TRBV24-1 with TRBJ1-5; perhaps TRBD1 as D (6 bases). Per germline, CDR1 KGHDR and CDR2 SFDVKD. The CDR3 is 14 residues long. In DNA, the CDR3 is TGTGCCACCAGTGAGTACAGGGCCAATCAGCCCCATCATTTT. Translating it yields CATSEYRANQPHHF.

The chain recombines TRBV25-1 with TRBJ1-2; D possibly corresponds to TRBD1 (6 bases). V lost 2 bases to trimming and J lost 8 bases, with 18 bases between them. CDR3 size: 15 residues. CDR1 and CDR2 from the germline V gene are MGHDK and SYGVNS. Here the CDR3 DNA reads TGTGCCAGCAGTGAAGGGCCTTGGGCAGGGGAAGGCTACACCTTC. Its protein product is CASSEGPWAGEGYTF.

The CDR3: CASSAPAGLLNEQFF. The DNA for the CDR3 is TGCGCCAGCAGCGCTCCCGCGGGCCTACTGAATGAGCAGTTCTTC. The rearrangement links TRBV5-1 to TRBJ2-1, with D perhaps TRBD2 (5 bases). In germline, CDR1 is SGHRS, CDR2 YFSETQ. The CDR3 runs 15 residues. Trimming left V 4 bases short and J 7 bases short, with 18 bases between.